This TCR beta chain was observed in a study of CD8+ T cells in alopecia areata. Isolated RNA was reverse transcribed into cDNA used as the sequencing template. Here immunoSEQ multiplex PCR was the method, and the copy in TCRdb shows in-frame clones only, minus some. Of about 150,000 clones in the sample, about two thirds were seen once. J lost 1 base, V lost 6 bases, and 12 bases had no gene match. CDR3 length: 16 amino acids. CDR1 SQVTM and CDR2 ANQGSEA come from the germline V gene. Turning to this clone: Its antigen is not identified.

Isolation of CD4+ and CD8+ T cells from PBMCs was achieved by sorting. Study-level findings and limits: Normal skin's resident alphabeta T cells are sequenced alongside lesional scalp T cells.

The chain couples TRBV29-1 to TRBJ1-1, with TRBD1 matching over 9 bases. The TCR originated in a human donor in good health. The sequenced material came from CD8+ T cells sorted from blood. The CDR3 here is CSVFDRGKSGNTEAFF. CDR3 sequence (DNA): TGCAGCGTCTTTGACAGGGGGAAATCGGGGAACACTGAAGCTTTCTTT.